This passage covers 19 T cell receptor beta chains from one sample sequenced in a study of T cells in localized non-small cell lung cancer. The table came from immunoSEQ multiplex PCR; TCRdb's copy has only in-frame clones and leaves some out. The sample records tens of thousands of clones, less than 90% being singletons. The starting material was PBMCs, obtained before any cancer treatment. The receptors here all came from a man aged 35 to 70 with stage II squamous cell lung carcinoma.

The rearrangement joins TRBV7-9 to TRBJ2-1; tentative D call: TRBD1 (6 bases). Deletions cut 6 bases from V and 7 bases from J, with 13 bases between. The CDR3 covers 13 residues. Germline V gene data show CDR1 as SEHNR and CDR2 as FQNEAQ (reference sequence). The chain's CDR3 is CASRLGQLNEQFF. DNA of the CDR3: TGTGCCAGCAGGCTCGGACAGCTTAATGAGCAGTTCTTC.

V is TRBV27 and J is TRBJ2-7; D is unclear. The CDR3 spans 12 residues. Per germline, CDR1 MNHEY and CDR2 SMNVEV (reference sequence). Deletions cut 6 bases from V and 0 bases from J, with 6 bases between. This CDR3 is CASRSSSYEQYF. CDR3 sequence (DNA): TGTGCCAGCAGGAGTTCCTCCTACGAGCAGTACTTC.

The rearrangement uses TRBV7-6 and TRBJ1-6; TRBD1 matches at 9 bases. CDR1 and CDR2 (germline): SGHVS, FNYEAQ. The CDR3 is 16 residues long. The V and J ends lost 5 bases and 6 bases, in that order; junction bases with no gene match: 8. CDR3 in amino acids: CASSVRTGEGNSPLHF. The CDR3 DNA follows: TGTGCCAGCAGCGTTAGGACAGGGGAGGGTAATTCACCCCTCCACTTT.

The CDR3 is CASSPRREQFF. CDR3 nucleotide sequence: TGTGCCAGCAGCCCCCGTCGTGAGCAGTTCTTC. The V gene is TRBV7-9, the J gene TRBJ2-1; D gene unclear. CDR1 and CDR2 (germline): SEHNR, FQNEAQ (reference sequence). The CDR3 loop spans 11 amino acids. V was cut by 5 bases and J by 9 bases, with 8 bases left in between.

V and J are TRBV11-2 and TRBJ2-7; D may be TRBD2 (6 bases). There are 15 residues in the CDR3. Between the trimmed V and J ends, which lost 5 bases and 3 bases, there was a span of 17 bases. Germline-derived CDR1 and CDR2 are SGHAT and FQNNGV. CDR3 loop: CASSQEGRGSYEQYF. CDR3 sequence (DNA): TGTGCCAGCAGCCAAGAGGGGCGGGGCAGCTACGAGCAGTACTTC.

The CDR3 here is CASSIAGNTEAFF. The DNA for the CDR3 is TGTGCCAGCAGCATTGCAGGGAACACTGAAGCTTTCTTT. The chain joins TRBV7-2 to TRBJ1-1; D unresolved. The germline CDR1 and CDR2 sequences are SGHTA and FQGNSA. V shed 5 bases and J shed 1 base, with 8 bases lying between them. The CDR3 covers 13 residues.

In regard to this clone: Since the CDR3 does not end with the conserved phenylalanine or tryptophan, this likely comes from a read error. The limits of the CDR3 on the DNA are not certain, so only TCRdb's listed CDR3 is given. The gene calls are TRBV6-6 and TRBJ2-4; the table's D call of TRBD1 was not tested on the DNA. The CDR3 length equals 11 residues, ends included. CDR1 and CDR2 from the germline V gene are MNHNY and SVGAGI (reference sequence). This CDR3 is CASSYSGQLSL.

The chain uses TRBV7-9 and TRBJ1-1, with D unresolved. The CDR3 length is 13 residues. Trimming shortened V by 3 bases and J by 4 bases, and 9 bases separated the two germline ends. Germline V lookup: CDR1 SEHNR, CDR2 FQNEAQ (reference sequence). The CDR3 DNA follows: TGTGCCAGCAGCTTGTTGGTTCCCACTGAAGCTTTCTTT. It is translated as CASSLLVPTEAFF.

The CDR3 is CASSTGTSLGSYNEQFF. The CDR3 DNA reads TGTGCCAGCAGCACCGGGACTAGCCTAGGCTCCTACAATGAGCAGTTCTTC. The chain joins TRBV7-9 to TRBJ2-1, with 9 bases matching TRBD2. The CDR3 covers 17 residues. Germline CDR1 SEHNR, CDR2 FQNEAQ (reference sequence). Losses at the gene ends were 5 bases for V and 0 bases for J; bases not matched to a gene: 8. The complete variable domain, with remaining parts taken from reference TRBV7-9 and TRBJ2-1, reads DTGVSQNPRHKITKRGQNVTFRCDPISEHNRLYWYRQTLGQGPEFLTYFQNEAQLEKSRLLSDRFSAERPKGSFSTLEIQRTEQGDSAMYLCASSTGTSLGSYNEQFFGPGTRLTVL.

The chain couples TRBV6-6 to TRBJ1-1; D is undetermined. This CDR3 comprises 11 residues. V shed 4 bases and J shed 3 bases, with 3 bases lying between them. The germline CDR1 and CDR2 sequences are MNHNY and SVGAGI (reference sequence). This chain's CDR3 is CASSFDTEAFF. CDR3 DNA: TGTGCCAGCAGTTTCGACACTGAAGCTTTCTTT.

The chain uses TRBV7-6 and TRBJ2-2; 7 bases align to TRBD1. This CDR3 spans 18 amino acids. Germline V gives CDR1 SGHVS, CDR2 FNYEAQ. V lost 3 bases, J lost 0 bases, and 10 bases stayed unmatched. This CDR3 reads CASSFYRGQTANTGELFF. The CDR3 DNA reads TGTGCCAGCAGCTTCTACAGGGGTCAAACCGCGAACACCGGGGAGCTGTTTTTT.

The CDR3 DNA reads TGTGCCAGCAGCTTAGCGGGACTAGCGGGGGTACAAGAGACCCAGTACTTC. Residues: CASSLAGLAGVQETQYF. The chain is built from TRBV7-8 and TRBJ2-5; TRBD2 agrees at 14 bases. With 0 bases clipped from V and 2 bases from J, the junction kept 2 bases outside the gene matches. The germline V gene has CDR1 SGHVS and CDR2 FQNEAQ. This CDR3 spans 17 amino acids.

This sequence joins TRBV29-1 and TRBJ2-7; TRBD2 agrees at 9 bases. CDR3 length equals 14 residues. Losses at the gene ends were 4 bases for V and 4 bases for J; bases not matched to a gene: 8. Looked up from germline, CDR1 is SQVTM and CDR2 is ANQGSEA. CDR3: CSVVVAGGAYEQYF. As DNA, the CDR3 is TGCAGCGTTGTGGTTGCGGGGGGGGCGTACGAGCAGTACTTC.

This rearrangement joins TRBV21-1 to TRBJ2-7; TRBD1 reflects the table's D call only, with no check against the DNA. TRBV21-1 is given as a pseudogene. CDR3 size: 14 residues. CDR3 in amino acids: CASSSPGQSYEQYF. The CDR3 DNA is TGTGCCAGCAGCTCACCGGGACAGAGCTACGAGCAGTACTTC.

The chain combines TRBV11-2 with TRBJ2-6; 9 positions agree with TRBD1. CDR1 and CDR2 (germline): SGHAT, FQNNGV. Germline trimming cut 2 bases from V and 5 bases from J; bases unmatched to any gene: 4. CDR3 length equals 16 residues. The CDR3, as DNA: TGTGCCAGCAGCTTATGGGACAGGGAGCGGGCCAACGTCCTGACTTTC. Translation: CASSLWDRERANVLTF.

This chain links TRBV6-6 with TRBJ2-1; D could derive from TRBD1 or TRBD2 (6 bases each). Between the trimmed V and J ends, which lost 5 bases and 8 bases, there was a span of 19 bases. This CDR3 region has 15 residues. Germline V gene data show CDR1 as MNHNY and CDR2 as SVGAGI (reference sequence). Written as DNA, the CDR3 is TGTGCCAGCAGTAGAGGGGGGCCGGTTTCATATGAGCAGTTCTTC. Translating it yields CASSRGGPVSYEQFF.

The V call is TRBV7-2, the J call TRBJ1-2; D unclear. There are 13 residues in the CDR3. Trimming removed 2 bases from V and 6 bases from J, with 10 bases in between. Germline values: CDR1 SGHTA, CDR2 FQGNSA. The CDR3: CASSLRPGDGYTF. CDR3 DNA sequence: TGTGCCAGCAGCTTACGACCTGGGGATGGCTACACCTTC.

The V call is TRBV10-3, the J call TRBJ2-3; D is unresolved. The ends were cut back, 0 bases at V and 2 bases at J, with 27 bases in the middle. This CDR3 is built from 21 residues. Germline V gene sequence: CDR1 ENHRY, CDR2 SYGVKD. The CDR3 nucleotides read TGTGCCATCAGTGAGTCCCGAGGCAGAAATTCGGTGGTGGGTCACACAGATACGCAGTATTTT. Translation gives CAISESRGRNSVVGHTDTQYF.

The chain combines TRBV19 with TRBJ1-1; possibly TRBD1 for D (6 bases). Trimming took off 5 bases at V and 0 bases at J, with 16 bases between the two ends. The CDR3 loop spans 16 amino acids. In germline, CDR1 is LNHDA, CDR2 SQIVND (reference sequence). The CDR3: CASSFHIDRLNTEAFF. The CDR3 DNA reads as TGTGCCAGTAGTTTCCACATCGACAGGCTGAACACTGAAGCTTTCTTT.